The T cell receptor beta chain under discussion was sequenced for a study of T cell responses to AZD1222 COVID-19 vaccine (dated by TCRdb to the early 2020s). About the investigation overall: AZD1222 recipients whose second dose came at about 4 weeks and those whose second dose came at about 12 weeks were combined into one group, since spike-specific TCR depth and breadth did not differ between the two schedules. TCR sequencing covered approximately 230 trial participants: around 210 given two doses of AZD1222 and 26 given two doses of MenACWY control vaccine. Trial participants were enrolled by age into subgroups of 18-55, 56-69 and 70-plus years, and around 140, 26 and 57 TCR-sequenced participants, respectively, were included in these subgroups.

The germline V gene gives CDR1 as SGHTA and CDR2 as FQGTGA. Its CDR3 holds 13 amino acids, cysteine through phenylalanine. The kept DNA is CDR3 alone, 39 bases in frame from the first base. V gives up 4 bases and J gives up 1 base, and the segment between their germline ends measures 7 bases. The CDR3 regions of human TCRbeta chains were analyzed by immunosequencing. Per the original workflow: Repertoire TCRs were checked for matches against a reference library of SARS-CoV-2-specific TCRs that had been generated using the MIRA antigen-specificity platform. Breadth was defined as the fraction of unique TCRs that were SARS-CoV-2-associated, and depth was defined as the fraction of total T cells that were SARS-CoV-2-associated. Using the MIRA data, each spike-specific TCR was assigned both to the spike region to which the TCR was reactive and to a CD4 or CD8 class. Log10-transformed breadth and depth values were compared by one-way ANOVA with Sidak's multiple comparisons tests. This immuneACCESS table, as held by TCRdb, lists in-frame sequences with V and J called but not all clones. Of the missing ones, under half trace to an unresolved V gene in checked studies; the others have no known cause. D and trimming were read from the DNA, whereas the V and J calls and clone size are those reported in that table. For this sample there are some 130,000 clones; around 85% appear just once. The ten largest make up 2.4% of the sample.

General study outcomes and caveats: Conclusions about previously exposed vaccinees are limited because only a handful of AZD1222 recipients were SARS-CoV-2 seropositive at baseline. Participants were mostly white British and included more females than males, and it was suggested by the authors that clonal diversity may have been underestimated. Spike-specific TCR breadth and depth rose significantly after two AZD1222 doses compared with day 0 and with MenACWY recipients. The whole spike protein was spanned by vaccine-associated CD4 TCRs, and dominant responses were seen in regions 160-218 and 743-854. In the small 56-69-year group, the increase in depth fell short of significance, most likely because of low power. Reportedly, almost half of the unique spike-specific TCRs recognized epitopes lying outside the regions that are mutated in the B.1.351 and B.1.1.7 variants. Because no day 14 peak-response samples were available, repertoires were characterized only after the peak T cell response.

A remark on this clone: Its recognized antigen is unknown. No per-base quality is available; no much larger clone lies one base away.

Interpreted using the paper, the time point label stands for: baseline before first vaccination. The vaccinee samples were drawn from two UK trials, COV001 and COV002, one of which was a single-blind randomized controlled phase 2/3 trial testing AZD1222 (ChAdOx1 nCoV-19) in healthy adults. Trial participant PBMC samples were collected at day 0 and day 28 after the second dose for TCRbeta chain sequencing. This sample comprised peripheral blood, obtained on day 0 of AZD1222 vaccination. The source is an adult in good health. The chain is encoded by TRBV7-3 joined to TRBJ1-1; the D gene cannot be resolved reliably. The CDR3 protein sequence reads: CASSSNANTEAFF. DNA sequence: TGTGCCAGCAGCTCAAACGCGAACACTGAAGCTTTCTTT. Outside the CDR3, residues come from the reference TRBV7-3 and TRBJ1-1 proteins, so the full variable domain is: GAGVSQTPSNKVTEKGKYVELRCDPISGHTALYWYRQSLGQGPEFLIYFQGTGAADDSGLPNDRFFAVRPEGSVSTLKIQRTERGDSAVYLCASSSNANTEAFFGQGTRLTVV.